This TCR beta chain was documented in a study of cytomegalovirus exposure and HLA in healthy donors. The PCR contained 60 Vbeta and 13 Jbeta primers. Using immunoSEQ multiplex PCR, the repertoire was profiled, and TCRdb retains in-frame clones only, with some absent. The sample includes more than 120,000 clones, roughly four fifths seen only once; the top ten take around 2.5%. The CDR3 has 13 amino acids. Germline assignment: CDR1 MNHEY and CDR2 SVGAGI. The trim removed 6 bases at V and 6 bases at J, leaving 8 bases unmatched. J is TRBJ2-7 and V is TRBV6-5; TRBD1 agrees at 7 bases. Sample: PBMCs. The clonotype was recovered from a male donor in good health and CMV-seronegative. The DNA for the CDR3 is TGTGCCAGCAGACCGGGACAGTCCGGCGAGCAGTACTTC. Translated, it gives CASRPGQSGEQYF.